Listed below are T cell receptor beta chains from one sample, sequenced in a study of T cells in Graves' hyperthyroidism and ophthalmopathy. From the multiplex PCR reads, TCRdb called clonotypes with MiXCR, one entry per CDR3 protein. The data show about 840,000 distinct CDR3 sequences, roughly 40% seen once. Material: blood. The receptor source for this set is a man in his late teens or twenties with Graves' hyperthyroidism. The CDR3 runs from the conserved cysteine through the conserved F or W. D genes are given only for firm matches. Rows may omit the clone size; those that give it use once, few, many or a size class.

d_call	v_call	j_call	clone_size	cdr3_aa	cdr3_nt
-	TRBV6-6	TRBJ2-5	-	CASRLTDRYQETQYF	TGTGCCAGCAGACTGACCGACAGGTACCAAGAGACCCAGTACTTC
-	TRBV9	TRBJ2-7	-	CASSPGSGPSYEQYF	TGTGCCAGCAGCCCAGGAAGCGGGCCCTCCTACGAGCAGTACTTC
TRBD2	TRBV19	TRBJ2-7	few	CASTDSGTPYEQYF	TGTGCCAGTACCGATAGCGGGACCCCCTACGAGCAGTACTTC
TRBD1	TRBV19	TRBJ1-1	-	CASTRDRGQNTEAFF	TGTGCCAGTACCCGGGACAGGGGGCAGAACACTGAAGCTTTCTTT
TRBD2	TRBV24-1	TRBJ2-1	-	CATSDLGGRDNEQFF	TGTGCCACCAGTGATTTAGGCGGGAGGGACAATGAGCAGTTCTTC
-	TRBV20-1	TRBJ1-1	few	CSARGGGEAEAFF	TGCAGTGCTAGAGGTGGGGGCGAGGCTGAAGCTTTCTTT
-	TRBV9	TRBJ1-4	-	CASSVPAGQKYEKLFF	TGTGCCAGCAGCGTACCAGCCGGGCAGAAGTATGAAAAACTGTTTTTT
TRBD1	TRBV30	TRBJ1-6	-	CAWSGQGYSPLHF	TGTGCCTGGAGTGGACAGGGATATTCACCCCTCCACTTT
-	TRBV2	TRBJ2-6	many	CASIWEGTGANVLTF	TGTGCCAGCATATGGGAAGGGACTGGGGCCAACGTCCTGACTTTC
-	TRBV5-6	TRBJ1-5	-	CASSLGSADQPQHF	TGTGCCAGCAGCTTGGGGTCAGCCGACCAGCCCCAGCATTTT
TRBD2	TRBV7-2	TRBJ2-5	-	CASSQATSGGETQYF	TGCGCCAGCAGCCAAGCCACTAGCGGGGGGGAGACCCAGTACTTC
TRBD1	TRBV10-3	TRBJ2-7	-	CAISGQGAAGQYF	TGTGCCATCAGTGGACAGGGGGCAGCCGGACAGTACTTC
TRBD1	TRBV2	TRBJ1-1	-	CASRGGQVNTEAFF	TGTGCCAGCAGGGGGGGACAGGTTAACACTGAAGCTTTCTTT
-	TRBV24-1	TRBJ1-5	few	CASSEADSVQPQHF	TGTGCCAGCAGTGAAGCTGACAGCGTACAGCCCCAGCATTTT
TRBD1	TRBV5-1	TRBJ1-2	-	CASASQGAGNYGYTF	TGTGCCAGCGCCTCACAGGGGGCCGGGAACTATGGCTACACCTTC
-	TRBV7-9	TRBJ2-7	-	CASSLAQGYLSYEQYF	TGTGCCAGCAGCTTAGCACAGGGCTACCTATCCTACGAGCAGTACTTC
-	TRBV4-1	TRBJ2-5	few	CASSQDEGETQYF	TGCGCCAGCAGCCAAGATGAGGGAGAGACCCAGTACTTC
TRBD1	TRBV2	TRBJ1-3	many	CASSEEGAEGNTIYF	TGTGCCAGCAGTGAGGAGGGGGCAGAGGGAAACACCATATATTTT
-	TRBV15	TRBJ2-7	-	CATSRDSGSYNEQYF	TGTGCCACCAGCAGAGATAGTGGGTCCTACAATGAGCAGTACTTC
-	TRBV10-3	TRBJ2-7	few	CASISPQGTLSYEQYF	TGTGCCAGCATCAGCCCCCAGGGAACCCTCTCCTACGAGCAGTACTTC
-	TRBV7-8	TRBJ1-4	few	CASSSDLNEKLFF	TGTGCCAGCAGCTCGGACCTTAATGAAAAACTGTTTTTT
TRBD2	TRBV5-1	TRBJ2-2	-	CASSLVGGGHTGELFF	TGCGCCAGCAGCTTGGTCGGCGGGGGGCACACCGGGGAGCTGTTTTTT
-	TRBV10-3	TRBJ1-4	many	CAISESEGVEKLFF	TGTGCCATCAGTGAGTCCGAGGGGGTTGAAAAACTGTTTTTT
-	TRBV9	TRBJ2-7	-	CASSVAPDASYEQYF	TGTGCCAGCAGCGTAGCCCCGGACGCCTCCTACGAGCAGTACTTC
-	TRBV13	TRBJ1-6	many	CASSLGTAGGSPLHF	TGTGCCAGCAGCTTAGGGACGGCCGGTGGTTCACCCCTCCACTTT
-	TRBV5-1	TRBJ1-1	-	CASSFDRTGFNTEAFF	TGCGCCAGCAGCTTCGACAGGACCGGGTTCAACACTGAAGCTTTCTTT
-	TRBV10-3	TRBJ1-5	many	CAISEAGGSQPQHF	TGTGCCATCAGTGAGGCTGGGGGGAGTCAGCCCCAGCATTTT
-	TRBV9	TRBJ1-6	-	CASSVEGGGNSRLHF	TGTGCTAGCAGCGTAGAGGGGGGAGGCAATTCACGCCTCCACTTT
-	TRBV12-3/TRBV12-4	TRBJ2-5	-	CASTPGSTMETQYF	TGTGCCAGCACCCCAGGCAGCACGATGGAGACCCAGTACTTC
-	TRBV4-1	TRBJ2-5	-	CASSQEVGETQYF	TGCGCCAGCAGCCAAGAGGTCGGGGAGACCCAGTACTTC
-	TRBV12-3/TRBV12-4	TRBJ1-5	-	CASSLGGQRGAAHF	TGTGCCAGCAGTTTAGGGGGCCAACGCGGCGCCGCGCATTTT
-	TRBV7-9	TRBJ1-6	few	CASSLDSGLYSPLHF	TGTGCCAGCAGCTTAGATTCGGGGCTGTATTCACCCCTCCACTTT
-	TRBV24-1	TRBJ2-6	many	CATGNRVSGANVLTF	TGTGCCACCGGCAACAGGGTTTCTGGGGCCAACGTCCTGACTTTC
-	TRBV20-1	TRBJ2-2	-	CSAREPGSSTGELFF	TGCAGTGCTAGAGAACCGGGATCAAGCACCGGGGAGCTGTTTTTT
-	TRBV6-5	TRBJ2-2	-	CASSKGLFF	TGTGCCAGCAGTAAGGGGCTGTTTTTT
-	TRBV5-1	TRBJ1-3	many	CASSLSDSGNTIYF	TGCGCCAGCAGCTTATCAGACTCTGGAAACACCATATATTTT
-	TRBV29-1	TRBJ2-7	-	CSVEVDSGGPYEQYF	TGCAGCGTTGAAGTGGACAGTGGAGGTCCTTACGAGCAGTACTTC
-	TRBV6-5	TRBJ1-5	many	CASTYAGESQPQHF	TGTGCCAGCACCTACGCTGGGGAAAGTCAGCCCCAGCATTTT
TRBD1	TRBV19	TRBJ1-6	-	CASSMGTGGPPLHF	TGTGCCAGTAGTATGGGGACAGGGGGTCCACCCCTCCACTTT
-	TRBV29-1	TRBJ2-7	-	CSVDRRGEQYF	TGCAGCGTTGATAGGAGGGGGGAGCAGTACTTC
-	TRBV10-3	TRBJ2-5	-	CAIRVGSQETQYF	TGTGCCATCAGGGTGGGCTCCCAAGAGACCCAGTACTTC
TRBD1	TRBV29-1	TRBJ1-1	few	CSSRQGNTEAFF	TGCAGCTCACGACAGGGGAACACTGAAGCTTTCTTT
TRBD1	TRBV4-1	TRBJ2-2	-	CASSQGGQGRTGELFF	TGTGCCAGCAGCCAAGGGGGACAGGGACGGACCGGGGAGCTGTTTTTT
TRBD2	TRBV2	TRBJ2-2	once	CASSEGGVF	TGTGCCAGCAGTGAGGGGGGGGTTTTT
TRBD2	TRBV7-8	TRBJ2-7	few	CASSQELAGGGQYF	TGCGCCAGCAGCCAAGAGCTAGCGGGAGGGGGGCAGTACTTC
-	TRBV9	TRBJ1-4	-	CASSVAASQTVNEKLFF	TGTGCCAGCAGCGTAGCGGCCAGTCAAACCGTTAATGAAAAACTGTTTTTT
TRBD2	TRBV2	TRBJ2-2	-	CASSLDGTSGTGELFF	TGTGCCAGCAGCTTAGACGGGACTAGCGGTACCGGGGAGCTGTTTTTT
TRBD2	TRBV7-9	TRBJ2-2	-	CASSLSKREEDGELFF	TGTGCCAGCAGCTTGAGTAAGCGGGAGGAAGACGGGGAGCTGTTTTTT
-	TRBV7-2	TRBJ1-5	-	CASSHTYVMGGSQPQHF	TGCGCCAGCAGCCACACCTACGTAATGGGTGGATCTCAGCCCCAGCATTTT
-	TRBV2	TRBJ1-4	many	CASSETDGGKLFF	TGTGCCAGCAGTGAAACAGATGGCGGAAAACTGTTTTTT
-	TRBV12-3/TRBV12-4	TRBJ2-7	few	CASSHSTISYEQYF	TGTGCCAGCAGTCACTCGACCATCTCCTACGAGCAGTACTTC
-	TRBV12-3/TRBV12-4	TRBJ2-5	many	CASSSPDATRETQYF	TGTGCCAGCAGCTCCCCGGACGCGACCCGGGAGACCCAGTACTTC
-	TRBV19	TRBJ1-1	-	CASSIRRGSENTEAFF	TGTGCCAGTAGTATCCGCCGGGGCTCGGAGAACACTGAAGCTTTCTTT
-	TRBV29-1	TRBJ1-2	many	CSVVGGLYGYTF	TGCAGCGTTGTGGGGGGCCTCTATGGCTACACCTTC
-	TRBV7-3	TRBJ2-7	-	CASSLYRTQSSYEQYF	TGCGCCAGCAGCCTCTACAGGACTCAGAGCTCCTACGAGCAGTACTTC
TRBD2	TRBV29-1	TRBJ2-7	-	CSVETSLAGADEQYF	TGCAGCGTTGAAACCTCACTAGCGGGGGCCGACGAGCAGTACTTC
TRBD2	TRBV27	TRBJ2-7	-	CASSLSRTSGREAYEQYF	TGTGCCAGCAGTTTATCGAGGACTAGCGGGAGAGAGGCCTACGAGCAGTACTTC
-	TRBV7-2	TRBJ2-5	many	CAIRIGSHGETQYF	TGTGCCATTCGAATCGGGAGCCACGGAGAGACCCAGTACTTC
TRBD1	TRBV12-3/TRBV12-4	TRBJ1-1	-	CASSWTGPTEAFF	TGTGCCAGCAGTTGGACAGGGCCCACTGAAGCTTTCTTT